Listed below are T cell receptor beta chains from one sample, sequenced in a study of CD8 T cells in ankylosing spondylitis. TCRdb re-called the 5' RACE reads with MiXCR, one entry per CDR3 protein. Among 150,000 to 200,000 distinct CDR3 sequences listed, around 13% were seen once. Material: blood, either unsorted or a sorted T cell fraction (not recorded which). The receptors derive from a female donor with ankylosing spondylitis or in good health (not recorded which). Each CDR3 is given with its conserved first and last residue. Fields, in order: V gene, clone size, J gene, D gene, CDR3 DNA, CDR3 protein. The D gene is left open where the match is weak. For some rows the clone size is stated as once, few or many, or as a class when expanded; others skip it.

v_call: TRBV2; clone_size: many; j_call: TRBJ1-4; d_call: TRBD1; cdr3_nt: TGTGCCAGCAGTGAACAGGGGGGTAATGAAAAACTGTTTTTT; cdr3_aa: CASSEQGGNEKLFF
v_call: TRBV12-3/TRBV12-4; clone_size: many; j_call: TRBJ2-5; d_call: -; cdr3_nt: TGTGCCAGCAGTGACAGCACACAGGGCCAAGAGACCCAGTACTTC; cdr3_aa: CASSDSTQGQETQYF
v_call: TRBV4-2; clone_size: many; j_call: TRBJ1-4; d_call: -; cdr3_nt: TGTGCCAGCAGCCAAGCGGGGGATAATGAAAAACTGTTTTTT; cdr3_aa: CASSQAGDNEKLFF
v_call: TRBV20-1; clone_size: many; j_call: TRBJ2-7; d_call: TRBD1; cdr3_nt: TGCAGTGCTAGAGATTTTATGACAGGGTCCTACGAGCAGTACTTC; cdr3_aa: CSARDFMTGSYEQYF
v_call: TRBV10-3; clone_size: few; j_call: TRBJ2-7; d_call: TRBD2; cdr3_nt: TGTGCCATCAGGTCGAGCGGGAGCAGCGACGAGCAGTACTTC; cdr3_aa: CAIRSSGSSDEQYF
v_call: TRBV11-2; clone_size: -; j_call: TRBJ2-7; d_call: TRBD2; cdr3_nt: TGTGCCAGCAGCCCGCCGGGACTAGCGGGAGAGTCCGAGCAGTACTTC; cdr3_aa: CASSPPGLAGESEQYF
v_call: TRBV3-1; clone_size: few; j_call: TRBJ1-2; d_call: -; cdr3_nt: TGTGCCAGCAGCCAAGATCCCGGACAGCCCAACTATGGCTACACCTTC; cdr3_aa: CASSQDPGQPNYGYTF
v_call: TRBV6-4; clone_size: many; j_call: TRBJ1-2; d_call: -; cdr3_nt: TGTGCCAGCAGTGACTCTTCCTACAGCTACTATGGCTACACCTTC; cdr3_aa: CASSDSSYSYYGYTF
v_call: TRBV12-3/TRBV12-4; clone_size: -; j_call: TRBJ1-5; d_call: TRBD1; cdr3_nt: TGTGCCAGCCGGGGGGCGGGGACAGGGAGACATCAGCCCCAGCATTTT; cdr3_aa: CASRGAGTGRHQPQHF
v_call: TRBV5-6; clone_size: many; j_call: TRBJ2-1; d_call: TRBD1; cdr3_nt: TGTGCCAGCAGCTTGGCGGGACAGGGTAACAATGAGCAGTTCTTC; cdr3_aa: CASSLAGQGNNEQFF
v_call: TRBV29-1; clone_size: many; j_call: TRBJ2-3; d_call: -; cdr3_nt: TGCAGCGGGGCCAGGAGCACAGATACGCAGTATTTT; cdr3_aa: CSGARSTDTQYF
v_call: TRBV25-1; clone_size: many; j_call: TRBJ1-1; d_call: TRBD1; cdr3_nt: TGTGCCAGCAGTGGCGGGGACAGGGGTAACACTGAAGCTTTCTTT; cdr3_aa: CASSGGDRGNTEAFF
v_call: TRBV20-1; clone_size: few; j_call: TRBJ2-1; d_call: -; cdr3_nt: TGCAGTGCTAGAGACGGCGGTCCCTCCTACAATGAGCAGTTCTTC; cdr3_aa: CSARDGGPSYNEQFF
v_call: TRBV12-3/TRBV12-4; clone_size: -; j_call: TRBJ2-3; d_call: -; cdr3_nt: TGTGCCAGCAGCCCACAGGGAGGCAGCAATCAGCCCCAGTATTTT; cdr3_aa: CASSPQGGSNQPQYF
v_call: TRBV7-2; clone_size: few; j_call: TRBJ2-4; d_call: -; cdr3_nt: TGTGCCAGCAGCCAGCTTCAGGGAGGTAACATTCAGTACTTC; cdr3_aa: CASSQLQGGNIQYF
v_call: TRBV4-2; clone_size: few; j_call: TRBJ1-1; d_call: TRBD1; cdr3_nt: TGTGCCAGCAGCCCTACGGCAGGGGGTGGGACTGAAGCTTTCTTT; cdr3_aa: CASSPTAGGGTEAFF